The following is a T cell receptor beta chain sequence with its context. Its target is unknown. Only in-frame clones appear in the TCRdb table, and some are missing; sequencing was by immunoSEQ multiplex PCR. The repertoire consists of 100,000 to 150,000 clones, with 89% occurring once and the leading ten covering over 1.5%. These data belong to a study of T cells in localized non-small cell lung cancer. Study results and caveats: Analysis by sequencing included only one tumor region, so heterogeneity remains possible. There was higher T cell clonality in uninvolved adjacent lung than in tumor, and it was highest there. Longer overall survival was linked to higher blood T cell density. Median detection of top 100 tumor clones in adjacent lung was about 52 clones.

The V and J ends lost 0 bases and 4 bases respectively, with 7 bases between them. The CDR3 has 13 residues. CDR1 and CDR2 from the germline V gene are KGHSH and LQKENI. Specimen: peripheral blood, collected before any cancer treatment. This sequence was found in a female donor older than 55 with stage I lung adenocarcinoma. The chain combines TRBV18 with TRBJ2-7; the D is unclear. CDR3 protein: CASSPPGQYEQYF. The DNA of the CDR3 is TGTGCCAGCTCACCACCAGGCCAATACGAGCAGTACTTC.